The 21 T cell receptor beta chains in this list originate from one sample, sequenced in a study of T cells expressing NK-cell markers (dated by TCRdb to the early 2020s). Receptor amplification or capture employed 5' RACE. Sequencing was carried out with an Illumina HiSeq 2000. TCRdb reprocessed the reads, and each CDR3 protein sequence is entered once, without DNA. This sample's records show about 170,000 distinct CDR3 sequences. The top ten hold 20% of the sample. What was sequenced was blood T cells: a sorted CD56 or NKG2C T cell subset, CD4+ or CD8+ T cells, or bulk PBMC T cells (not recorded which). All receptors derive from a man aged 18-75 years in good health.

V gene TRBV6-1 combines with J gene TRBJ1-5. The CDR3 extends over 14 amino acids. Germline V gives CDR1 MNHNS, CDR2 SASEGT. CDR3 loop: CASSEFISNQPQHF.

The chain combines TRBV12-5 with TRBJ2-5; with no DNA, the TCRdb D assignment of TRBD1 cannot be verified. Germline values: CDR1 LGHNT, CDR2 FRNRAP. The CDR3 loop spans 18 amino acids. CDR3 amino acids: CASGLPGQGEEYQETQYF.

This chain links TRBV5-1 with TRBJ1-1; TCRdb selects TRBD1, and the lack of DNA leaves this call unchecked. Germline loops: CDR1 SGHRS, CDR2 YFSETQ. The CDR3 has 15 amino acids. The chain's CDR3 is CASSNKGGEGTEAFF. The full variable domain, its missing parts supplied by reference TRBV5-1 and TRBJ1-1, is KAGVTQTPRYLIKTRGQQVTLSCSPISGHRSVSWYQQTPGQGLQFLFEYFSETQRNKGNFPGRFSGRQFSNSRSEMNVSTLELGDSALYLCASSNKGGEGTEAFFGQGTRLTVV.

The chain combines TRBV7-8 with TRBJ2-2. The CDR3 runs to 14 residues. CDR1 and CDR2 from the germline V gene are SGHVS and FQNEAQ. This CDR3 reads CASSQQASTGELFF.

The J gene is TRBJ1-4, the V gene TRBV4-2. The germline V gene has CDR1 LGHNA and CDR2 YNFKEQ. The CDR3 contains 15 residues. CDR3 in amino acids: CASRPTAATNEKLFF.

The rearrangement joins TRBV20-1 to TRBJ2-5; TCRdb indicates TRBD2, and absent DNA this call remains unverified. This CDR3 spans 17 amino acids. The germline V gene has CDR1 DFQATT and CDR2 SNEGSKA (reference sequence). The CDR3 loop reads CSARDRGGAPHVETQYF.

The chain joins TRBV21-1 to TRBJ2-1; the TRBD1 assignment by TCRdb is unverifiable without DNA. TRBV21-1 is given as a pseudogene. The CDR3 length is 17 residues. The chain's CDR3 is CASSKAGGGGLDNEQFF.

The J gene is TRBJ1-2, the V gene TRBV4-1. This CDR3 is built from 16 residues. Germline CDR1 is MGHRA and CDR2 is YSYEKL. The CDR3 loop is CASSQDPTPSIYGYTF.

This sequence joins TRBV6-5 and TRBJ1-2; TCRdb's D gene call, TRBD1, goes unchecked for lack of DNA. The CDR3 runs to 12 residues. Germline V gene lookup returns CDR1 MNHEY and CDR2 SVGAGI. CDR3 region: CASRHRGYGYTF.

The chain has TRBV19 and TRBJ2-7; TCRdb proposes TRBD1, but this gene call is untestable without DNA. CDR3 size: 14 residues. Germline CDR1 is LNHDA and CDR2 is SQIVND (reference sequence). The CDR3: CASSTQGGIWEQYF.

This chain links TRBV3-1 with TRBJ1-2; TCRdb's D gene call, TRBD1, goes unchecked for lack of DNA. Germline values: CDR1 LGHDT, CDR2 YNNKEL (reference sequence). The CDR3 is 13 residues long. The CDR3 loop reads CASSPGRTYGYTF.

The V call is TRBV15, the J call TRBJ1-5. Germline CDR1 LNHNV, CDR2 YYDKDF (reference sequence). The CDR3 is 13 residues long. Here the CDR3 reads CATSYTFNQPQHF.

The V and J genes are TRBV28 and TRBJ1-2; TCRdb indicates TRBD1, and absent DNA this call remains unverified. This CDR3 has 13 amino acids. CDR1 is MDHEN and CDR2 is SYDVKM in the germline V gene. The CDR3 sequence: CASSAEGLNGYTF.

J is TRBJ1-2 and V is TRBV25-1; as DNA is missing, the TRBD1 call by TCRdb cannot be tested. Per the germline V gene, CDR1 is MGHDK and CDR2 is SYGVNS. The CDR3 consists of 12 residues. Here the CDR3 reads CASSETAIGYTF.

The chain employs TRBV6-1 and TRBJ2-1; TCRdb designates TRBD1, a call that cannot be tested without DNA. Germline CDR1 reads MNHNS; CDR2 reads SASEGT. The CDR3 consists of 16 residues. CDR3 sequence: CASSTTGWSSYNEQFF.

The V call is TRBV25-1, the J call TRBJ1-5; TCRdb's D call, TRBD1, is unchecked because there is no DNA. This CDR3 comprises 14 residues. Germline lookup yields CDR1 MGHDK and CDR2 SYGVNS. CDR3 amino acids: CASSERGSNQPQHF.

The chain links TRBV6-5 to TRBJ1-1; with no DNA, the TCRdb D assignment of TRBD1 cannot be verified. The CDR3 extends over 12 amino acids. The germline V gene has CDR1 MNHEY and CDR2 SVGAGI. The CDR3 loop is CASIRGDTEAFF.

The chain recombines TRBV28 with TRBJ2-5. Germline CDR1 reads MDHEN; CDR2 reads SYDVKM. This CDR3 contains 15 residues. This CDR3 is CASRTARGYQETQYF. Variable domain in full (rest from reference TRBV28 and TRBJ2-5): DVKVTQSSRYLVKRTGEKVFLECVQDMDHENMFWYRQDPGLGLRLIYFSYDVKMKEKGDIPEGYSVSREKKERFSLILESASTNQTSMYLCASRTARGYQETQYFGPGTRLLVL.

The CDR3 loop reads CASKTGASNQPQHF. V usage is TRBV21-1 and J usage is TRBJ1-5; the D call from TCRdb, TRBD1, cannot be confirmed without DNA. TRBV21-1 is tagged as a pseudogene. The CDR3 is 14 residues long.

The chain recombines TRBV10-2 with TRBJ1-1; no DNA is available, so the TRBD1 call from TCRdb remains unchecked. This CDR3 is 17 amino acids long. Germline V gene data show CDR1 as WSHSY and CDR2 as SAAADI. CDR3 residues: CASSKRFRDSMNTEAFF.

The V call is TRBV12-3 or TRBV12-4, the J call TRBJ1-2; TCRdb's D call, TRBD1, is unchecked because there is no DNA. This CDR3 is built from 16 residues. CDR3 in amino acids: CASSPTWGVANYGYTF.